One and the same sample provided the 15 T cell receptor beta chains below, sequenced in a study of PD-1 blockade in classical Hodgkin lymphoma. Noted time point: cycle 4 day 1 (C4D1), after six to seven weeks of nivolumab. Brentuximab vedotin exposure varied among the patients, all of whom had relapsed after autologous stem cell transplantation. TCRdb's copy holds only in-frame clones and misses some; the assay was immunoSEQ multiplex PCR. The data contain under 80,000 clones, roughly nine tenths of them singletons. Material: peripheral blood mononuclear cells (PBMCs), obtained before the fourth cycle of nivolumab. All receptors come from a human donor with classical Hodgkin lymphoma.

V and J are TRBV28 and TRBJ2-5; no clear D gene. The CDR3 loop spans 12 amino acids. Germline values: CDR1 MDHEN, CDR2 SYDVKM. Between the trimmed V and J ends, which lost 4 bases and 2 bases, there was a span of 5 bases. CDR3 sequence reads: CASSYIQETQYF. DNA for the CDR3: TGTGCCAGCAGTTACATTCAAGAGACCCAGTACTTC.

This chain connects TRBV5-1 to TRBJ1-4; 7 bases map to TRBD1. CDR3 size: 15 residues. Germline CDR1 reads SGHRS; CDR2 reads YFSETQ. Unmatched junction bases numbered 8, after V lost 2 bases and J lost 7 bases. As DNA, the CDR3 is TGCGCCAGCAGCTTCGGCCGACAGGGCACTGAAAAACTGTTTTTT. This encodes CASSFGRQGTEKLFF.

The chain recombines TRBV5-1 with TRBJ1-5; D unclear. V was clipped by 2 bases and J by 3 bases, with 6 bases between them. Germline CDR1 is SGHRS and CDR2 is YFSETQ. This CDR3 contains 13 residues. The CDR3 DNA sequence: TGCGCCAGCAGCTTTGAGTCCAATCAGCCCCAGCATTTT. It encodes CASSFESNQPQHF.

The J gene is TRBJ2-7, the V gene TRBV6-7, with 10 bases lining up with TRBD1. TRBV6-7 is designated an ORF whose function remains uncertain. CDR3 size: 15 residues. Losses at the gene ends were 10 bases for V and 3 bases for J; bases not matched to a gene: 12. This chain's CDR3 is CATTPPRDRGYEQYF. The DNA for the CDR3 is TGTGCCACCACTCCGCCTCGGGACAGGGGCTACGAGCAGTACTTC.

The chain recombines TRBV5-1 with TRBJ1-2; D is unclear. Germline V gene sequence: CDR1 SGHRS, CDR2 YFSETQ. This CDR3 is built from 14 residues. Deletions cut 0 bases from V and 8 bases from J, with 14 bases between. The CDR3 DNA sequence: TGCGCCAGCAGCTTGGAAATCACCAGAGTGGGCTACACCTTC. Its protein product is CASSLEITRVGYTF.

The chain couples TRBV6-1 to TRBJ2-2; 8 bases map to TRBD2. Trimming took 3 bases from V and 5 from J; bases not matched to a gene: 2. CDR1 is MNHNS and CDR2 is SASEGT in the germline V gene. The CDR3 runs 14 residues. The CDR3 region has the DNA TGTGCCAGCAGTGACCGACTAGCGACCGGGGAGCTGTTTTTT. It yields the protein CASSDRLATGELFF.

The rearrangement uses TRBV6-6 and TRBJ1-4, with D tentatively TRBD1 (5 bases). CDR1 MNHNY and CDR2 SVGAGI come from the germline V gene (reference sequence). The CDR3 loop spans 14 amino acids. V was pared by 6 bases and J by 7 bases, with 15 bases between. The CDR3 DNA sequence: TGTGCCAGCAGGGAACAGGTCCAGGGTGAAAAACTGTTTTTT. The encoded protein is CASREQVQGEKLFF.

As to this clone: A read error may account for a junction end that differs from germline. This sample also contains other DNA sequences that code for the same CDR3. The chain joins TRBV5-1 to TRBJ1-1, with TRBD1 as a possible D gene (6 bases). Germline CDR1 is SGHRS and CDR2 is YFSETQ. This CDR3 comprises 15 residues. DNA of the CDR3: TGCGCCAGCAGCTTAGGGGACAATTCGAACACTGAGGCTTTCTTT. Protein product: CASSLGDNSNTEAFF.

This clone was recorded a few times. CDR3 in amino acids: CASSPRTGGPYEQYF. The CDR3 nucleotides read TGTGCCAGCTCACCACGGACAGGGGGACCCTACGAGCAGTACTTC. The chain carries TRBV18 and TRBJ2-7; 10 bases align to TRBD1. Germline V CDR1 and CDR2: KGHSH, LQKENI. J was trimmed by 2 bases and V by 1 base; bases with no gene match: 2. The CDR3 extends over 15 amino acids. Variable domain in full (rest from reference TRBV18 and TRBJ2-7): NAGVMQNPRHLVRRRGQEARLRCSPMKGHSHVYWYRQLPEEGLKFMVYLQKENIIDESGMPKERFSAEFPKEGPSILRIQQVVRGDSAAYFCASSPRTGGPYEQYFGPGTRLTVT.

The DNA of the CDR3 is TGCGCCAGCAGCCGGGAGGGACAGGGCTATGGCTACACCTTC. Protein: CASSREGQGYGYTF. This chain uses TRBV4-1 with TRBJ1-2, with 9 positions matching TRBD1. Germline V gives CDR1 MGHRA, CDR2 YSYEKL. The CDR3 loop spans 14 amino acids. With 4 bases clipped from V and 4 bases from J, the junction kept 4 bases outside the gene matches.

The V gene is TRBV7-3, the J gene TRBJ1-1, with a possible D match to TRBD1 (6 bases). The CDR3 extends over 14 amino acids. Trimming left V 3 bases short and J 3 bases short, with 11 bases between. The germline V gene has CDR1 SGHTA and CDR2 FQGTGA. The CDR3 loop reads CASSLRGEYTEAFF. The CDR3 bases are TGTGCCAGCAGCTTGAGGGGGGAGTACACTGAAGCTTTCTTT.

The V call is TRBV28, the J call TRBJ1-5; no firm D call. CDR1 is MDHEN and CDR2 is SYDVKM in the germline V gene. This CDR3 comprises 13 residues. Deletions cut 2 bases from V and 5 bases from J, with 7 bases between. CDR3 amino acids: CASSLMRDQPQHF. As DNA, the CDR3 is TGTGCCAGCAGTTTAATGAGGGATCAGCCCCAGCATTTT.

This chain links TRBV6-5 with TRBJ1-4; D gene ambiguous. This CDR3 contains 13 residues. Germline V lookup: CDR1 MNHEY, CDR2 SVGAGI. The ends were cut back, 3 bases at V and 3 bases at J, with 5 bases in the middle. The CDR3 loop reads CASSYRSNEKLFF. CDR3 coding DNA: TGTGCCAGCAGTTATAGGTCTAATGAAAAACTGTTTTTT.

CDR3 residues: CASSSFGETGSLEQYF. As DNA, the CDR3 is TGTGCCAGCAGTTCGTTCGGGGAGACAGGGAGTTTGGAGCAGTACTTC. This chain connects TRBV6-6 to TRBJ2-7, with 7 bases matching TRBD1. Germline values: CDR1 MNHNY, CDR2 SVGAGI (reference sequence). The ends lost 4 bases at V and 7 bases at J; junction bases unmatched: 16. The CDR3 loop spans 16 amino acids.

CDR3 sequence reads: CASSLYLGIGTEAFF. CDR3 DNA sequence: TGCGCCAGCAGCTTGTATTTAGGGATAGGGACTGAAGCTTTCTTT. This chain links TRBV5-1 with TRBJ1-1; D remains unclear. V was trimmed by 1 base and J by 5 bases, leaving 15 bases between them. CDR3 size: 15 residues. Per the germline V gene, CDR1 is SGHRS and CDR2 is YFSETQ.